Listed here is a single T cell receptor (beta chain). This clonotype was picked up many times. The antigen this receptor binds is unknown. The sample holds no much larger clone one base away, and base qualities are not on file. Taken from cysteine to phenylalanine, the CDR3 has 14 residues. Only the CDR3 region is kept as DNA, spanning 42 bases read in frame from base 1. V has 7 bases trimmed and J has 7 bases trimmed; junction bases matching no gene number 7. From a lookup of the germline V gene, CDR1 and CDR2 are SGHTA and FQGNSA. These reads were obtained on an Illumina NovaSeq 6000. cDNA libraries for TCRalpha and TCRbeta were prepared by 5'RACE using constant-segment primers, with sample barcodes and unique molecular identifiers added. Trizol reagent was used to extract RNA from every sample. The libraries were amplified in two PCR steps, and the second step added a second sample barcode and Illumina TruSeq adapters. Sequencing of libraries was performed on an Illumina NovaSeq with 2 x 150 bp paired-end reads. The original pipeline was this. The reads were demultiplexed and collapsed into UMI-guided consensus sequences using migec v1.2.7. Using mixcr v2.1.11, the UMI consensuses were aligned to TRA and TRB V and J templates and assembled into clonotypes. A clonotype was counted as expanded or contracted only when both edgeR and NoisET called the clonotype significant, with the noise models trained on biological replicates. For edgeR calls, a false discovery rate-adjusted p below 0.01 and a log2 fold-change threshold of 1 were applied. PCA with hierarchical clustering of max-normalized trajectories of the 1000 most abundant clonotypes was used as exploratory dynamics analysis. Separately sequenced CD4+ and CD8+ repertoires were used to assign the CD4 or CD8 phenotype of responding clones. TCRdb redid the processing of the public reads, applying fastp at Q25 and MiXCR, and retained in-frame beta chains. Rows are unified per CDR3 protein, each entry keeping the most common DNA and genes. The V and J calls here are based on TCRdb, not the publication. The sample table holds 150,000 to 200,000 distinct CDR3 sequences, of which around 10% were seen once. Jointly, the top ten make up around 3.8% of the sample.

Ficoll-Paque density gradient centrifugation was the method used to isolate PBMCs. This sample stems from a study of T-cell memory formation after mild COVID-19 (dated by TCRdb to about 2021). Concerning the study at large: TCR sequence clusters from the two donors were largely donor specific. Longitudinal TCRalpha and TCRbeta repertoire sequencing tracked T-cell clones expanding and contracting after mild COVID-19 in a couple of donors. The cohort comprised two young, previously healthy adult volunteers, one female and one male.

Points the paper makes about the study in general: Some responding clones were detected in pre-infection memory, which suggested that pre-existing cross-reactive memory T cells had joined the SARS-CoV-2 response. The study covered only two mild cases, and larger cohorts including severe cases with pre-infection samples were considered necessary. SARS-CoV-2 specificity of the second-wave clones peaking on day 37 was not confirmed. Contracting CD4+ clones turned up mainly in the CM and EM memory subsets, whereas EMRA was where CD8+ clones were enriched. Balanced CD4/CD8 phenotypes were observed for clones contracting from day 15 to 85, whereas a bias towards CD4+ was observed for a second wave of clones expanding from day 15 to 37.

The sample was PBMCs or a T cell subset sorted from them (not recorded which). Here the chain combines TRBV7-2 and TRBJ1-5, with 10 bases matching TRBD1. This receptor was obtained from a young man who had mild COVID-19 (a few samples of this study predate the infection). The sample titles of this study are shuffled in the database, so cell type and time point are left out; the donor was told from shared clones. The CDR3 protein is CASTSGQGHQPQHF. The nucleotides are TGTGCCAGCACCTCGGGACAGGGGCACCAGCCCCAGCATTTT.